These T cell receptor beta chains were read from a single sample in a study of CD8+ T cells in alopecia areata. Assay used: immunoSEQ multiplex PCR; TCRdb lists only in-frame clones, some missing. The repertoire includes roughly 120,000 clones, approximately 58% of them detected once, and roughly 3.1% sits in the top ten. The sequencing input was CD4+ T cells sorted from blood. These receptors were taken from a human donor in good health. Each CDR3 is given with its conserved first and last residue. Each record gives: CDR3 DNA, CDR3 protein, V gene, D gene, clone size, J gene. D genes are given only for firm matches. For some rows the clone size is stated as once, few or many, or as a class when expanded; others skip it.

DNA: TGTGCCAGCCCCCGGGAGCAGTACTTC; CDR3: CASPREQYF; V: TRBV13; D: NA; size: NA; J: TRBJ2-7
DNA: TGTGCCAGTAGTGTGCGGGGAACGCTCGTCGTCGGGGAGCTGTTTTTT; CDR3: CASSVRGTLVVGELFF; V: TRBV19; D: NA; size: NA; J: TRBJ2-2
DNA: TGCAGCGTTGCCGGGGAGGCAGATACGCAGTATTTT; CDR3: CSVAGEADTQYF; V: TRBV29-1; D: NA; size: NA; J: TRBJ2-3
DNA: TGTGCCAGCAGACACCGCCCTGACCGTGCGTTGACCCAGTACTTC; CDR3: CASRHRPDRALTQYF; V: TRBV6-5; D: NA; size: NA; J: TRBJ2-5
DNA: TGTGCCAGCAGCTCCTACTTGGCAACAGATACGCAGTATTTT; CDR3: CASSSYLATDTQYF; V: TRBV5-8; D: NA; size: NA; J: TRBJ2-3
DNA: TGTGCCAGCAGTGACGAGGACGGGAAAAATCAGCCCCAGCATTTT; CDR3: CASSDEDGKNQPQHF; V: TRBV2; D: NA; size: NA; J: TRBJ1-5
DNA: TGCAGCGTTGAGACTAGCTCGAACACCGGGGAGCTGTTTTTT; CDR3: CSVETSSNTGELFF; V: TRBV29-1; D: TRBD2; size: NA; J: TRBJ2-2
DNA: TGTGCCAGCAGCATCCGGACGTTCACCGGGGAGCTGTTTTTT; CDR3: CASSIRTFTGELFF; V: TRBV7-9; D: NA; size: NA; J: TRBJ2-2
DNA: TGTGCCAGCAGCAGTCCTCCTACGGACGTTTACTCTGGGGCCAACGTCCTGACTTTC; CDR3: CASSSPPTDVYSGANVLTF; V: TRBV7-9; D: NA; size: NA; J: TRBJ2-6
DNA: TGCGCCAGCAGCCAAGATATATTAGGACAGAGAAACACCGGGGAGCTGTTTTTT; CDR3: CASSQDILGQRNTGELFF; V: TRBV4-1; D: NA; size: NA; J: TRBJ2-2
DNA: TGTGCCAGCAGCCCGGTCCCGGGGAGTGGCACTGAAGCTTTCTTT; CDR3: CASSPVPGSGTEAFF; V: TRBV6-6; D: NA; size: NA; J: TRBJ1-1
DNA: TGTGCCAGCAGCTTGACAGGGACCACTGAAGCTTTCTTT; CDR3: CASSLTGTTEAFF; V: TRBV7-2; D: TRBD1; size: NA; J: TRBJ1-1
DNA: TGTGCCAGCAGTGAAGGGGCAGGGGCGCTACAAGAGACCCAGTACTTC; CDR3: CASSEGAGALQETQYF; V: TRBV2; D: NA; size: NA; J: TRBJ2-5
DNA: TGTGCCTGGAGTGTAGTTGGGGGCAATCAGCCCCAGCATTTT; CDR3: CAWSVVGGNQPQHF; V: TRBV30; D: NA; size: few; J: TRBJ1-5
DNA: TGTGCCAGCAGTCGAACCGGGGGGCAAGAGACCCAGTACTTC; CDR3: CASSRTGGQETQYF; V: TRBV6-5; D: TRBD2; size: few; J: TRBJ2-5
DNA: TGCGCCAGCAGCCTATCGTCTGGGGCCAACGTCCTGACTTTC; CDR3: CASSLSSGANVLTF; V: TRBV4-1; D: NA; size: few; J: TRBJ2-6
DNA: TGTGCCAGCAGCGTAGAGGAGTTCTCTGGAAACACCATATATTTT; CDR3: CASSVEEFSGNTIYF; V: TRBV9; D: NA; size: NA; J: TRBJ1-3
DNA: TGTGCCAGCAGTGAATACTTCACAGGTGATGGCCGCGGCTACACCTTC; CDR3: CASSEYFTGDGRGYTF; V: TRBV25-1; D: NA; size: NA; J: TRBJ1-2
DNA: TGTGCCAGCAGCCTGGGGACTAGCGGGGCCAAAGAGACCCAGTACTTC; CDR3: CASSLGTSGAKETQYF; V: TRBV7-2; D: TRBD2; size: NA; J: TRBJ2-5
DNA: TGTGCCAGCAGTTCCGGGGGGGCTGGAGAGACCCAGTACTTC; CDR3: CASSSGGAGETQYF; V: TRBV6-6; D: TRBD2; size: NA; J: TRBJ2-5
DNA: TGTGCCAGCAGTTTGTTCACGTACCAAGAGACCCAGTACTTC; CDR3: CASSLFTYQETQYF; V: TRBV2; D: NA; size: NA; J: TRBJ2-5
DNA: TGCAGCGTTCTAACAGGGAACGTCCTGACTTTC; CDR3: CSVLTGNVLTF; V: TRBV29-1; D: NA; size: once; J: TRBJ2-6
DNA: TGTGCCTGGAGGGCCGGACAGGGGGGCCCTTGGTATGGAGCTTTCTTT; CDR3: CAWRAGQGGPWYGAFF; V: TRBV30; D: TRBD1; size: NA; J: TRBJ1-1
DNA: TGTGCCAGCAGCGGACCAAACTATGGCTACACCTTC; CDR3: CASSGPNYGYTF; V: TRBV28; D: NA; size: NA; J: TRBJ1-2
DNA: TGCAGCGTTGTTCAGGGGGCAGGTTCACCCCTCCACTTT; CDR3: CSVVQGAGSPLHF; V: TRBV29-1; D: TRBD1; size: NA; J: TRBJ1-6
DNA: TGTGCCAGCAGCCAACCCGGACTAGGGAAAGAGACCCAGTACTTC; CDR3: CASSQPGLGKETQYF; V: TRBV14; D: TRBD2; size: NA; J: TRBJ2-5
DNA: TGCAGCGTGGCTAGGACTAGCGGGGGGGCCTCAGATACGCAGTATTTT; CDR3: CSVARTSGGASDTQYF; V: TRBV29-1; D: TRBD2; size: few; J: TRBJ2-3
DNA: TGTGCCTGGAGTCCGAACCGGGACACCAAGAAGCATTTT; CDR3: CAWSPNRDTKKHF; V: TRBV30; D: NA; size: NA; J: TRBJ1-5
DNA: TGCGCCAGCAGCCAATCGACAGCCCGGCCCTCAGATACGCAGTATTTT; CDR3: CASSQSTARPSDTQYF; V: TRBV4-1; D: NA; size: NA; J: TRBJ2-3
DNA: TGCAGCGTTGGAGGGACGGGGATGAACACTGAAGCTTTCTTT; CDR3: CSVGGTGMNTEAFF; V: TRBV29-1; D: NA; size: NA; J: TRBJ1-1
DNA: TGCAGCGTTGATGTGGGGGCTTGGGAGACCCAGTACTTC; CDR3: CSVDVGAWETQYF; V: TRBV29-1; D: NA; size: NA; J: TRBJ2-5
DNA: TGTGCCAGCAGCCCTCAGGCCCCGGGACAGGGGGCATCTGGGGCCAACGTCCTGACTTTC; CDR3: CASSPQAPGQGASGANVLTF; V: TRBV21-1; D: NA; size: few; J: TRBJ2-6
DNA: TGTGCCAGTACGGTCCAGGGGGGGACCGGGGAGCTGTTTTTT; CDR3: CASTVQGGTGELFF; V: TRBV19; D: NA; size: once; J: TRBJ2-2
DNA: TGTGCCAGCAGTGCGACAGGGGGCACTGAAGCTTTCTTT; CDR3: CASSATGGTEAFF; V: TRBV7-6; D: TRBD1; size: few; J: TRBJ1-1
DNA: TGCGCCAGCAGCCAAGGCGTTAGCACTGAAGCTTTCTTT; CDR3: CASSQGVSTEAFF; V: TRBV4-1; D: NA; size: few; J: TRBJ1-1
DNA: TGTGCCAGCAGCCCTCGGACAGGGCCAGATACGCAGTATTTT; CDR3: CASSPRTGPDTQYF; V: TRBV9; D: TRBD1; size: NA; J: TRBJ2-3
DNA: TGTGCCAGCAGTGTCGGGGGAGCTAATGAAAAACTGTTTTTT; CDR3: CASSVGGANEKLFF; V: TRBV2; D: NA; size: many; J: TRBJ1-4
DNA: TGTGCCAGCTCACCATCGGGAGAGACCCAGTACTTC; CDR3: CASSPSGETQYF; V: TRBV18; D: NA; size: NA; J: TRBJ2-5
DNA: TGTGCCAGCAGTGATGGGGGCCAGGAGACCCAGTACTTC; CDR3: CASSDGGQETQYF; V: TRBV25-1; D: NA; size: few; J: TRBJ2-5
DNA: TGCAGCGTCTCGGGAGGGGGCCCTCAAGAGACCCAGTACTTC; CDR3: CSVSGGGPQETQYF; V: TRBV29-1; D: NA; size: NA; J: TRBJ2-5
DNA: TGTGCCAGCAGGCTATCAGGGACAGGGCGTGCAGATACGCAGTATTTT; CDR3: CASRLSGTGRADTQYF; V: TRBV27; D: TRBD1; size: few; J: TRBJ2-3
DNA: TGCAGTGCTAAAATTGCGGAGACCCAGTACTTC; CDR3: CSAKIAETQYF; V: TRBV20-1; D: NA; size: few; J: TRBJ2-5
DNA: TGTGCCAGCAGCTTTAGTACTACATGGGGATACACTGAAGCTTTCTTT; CDR3: CASSFSTTWGYTEAFF; V: TRBV5-8; D: NA; size: few; J: TRBJ1-1
DNA: TGTGCCAGCAGTTACTCGAGTGAGACCCAGTACTTC; CDR3: CASSYSSETQYF; V: TRBV6-5; D: NA; size: few; J: TRBJ2-5
DNA: TGTGCCTGGAGTTGGGGTCGTGGCTACACCTTC; CDR3: CAWSWGRGYTF; V: TRBV30; D: NA; size: NA; J: TRBJ1-2
DNA: TGCAGCGTTGGGCGAGGGGATACGCAGTATTTT; CDR3: CSVGRGDTQYF; V: TRBV29-1; D: NA; size: few; J: TRBJ2-3
DNA: TGTGCCAGCAGCCCGGACCTCGCGGACATTCAGTACTTC; CDR3: CASSPDLADIQYF; V: TRBV14; D: NA; size: NA; J: TRBJ2-4
DNA: TGCAGCGCCCAAACGCAGGGGAGGGGCGGCTACACCTTC; CDR3: CSAQTQGRGGYTF; V: TRBV29-1; D: NA; size: once; J: TRBJ1-2
DNA: TGTGCCAGCACGCGACGGAGGAACACTGAAGCTTTCTTT; CDR3: CASTRRRNTEAFF; V: TRBV6-5; D: NA; size: NA; J: TRBJ1-1
DNA: TGTGCCAGCAGCGCGGGAAGGTCGTCACCCTCTGGGGCCAACGTCCTGACTTTC; CDR3: CASSAGRSSPSGANVLTF; V: TRBV7-2; D: NA; size: NA; J: TRBJ2-6
DNA: TGTGCCAGCACCATCGAGGGGGAGCAGTACTTC; CDR3: CASTIEGEQYF; V: TRBV2; D: NA; size: few; J: TRBJ2-7
DNA: TGTGCCACCAGCCCGGACAGGTATCAAGAGACCCAGTACTTC; CDR3: CATSPDRYQETQYF; V: TRBV2; D: TRBD1; size: many; J: TRBJ2-5
DNA: TGTGCCTGGAGTGTAGACAGATCGGGGGACTTC; CDR3: CAWSVDRSGDF; V: TRBV30; D: NA; size: NA; J: TRBJ2-7
DNA: TGTGCCAGCTCACCGTTTAAAGGGGATCTGAGTGGCTACACCTTC; CDR3: CASSPFKGDLSGYTF; V: TRBV18; D: NA; size: NA; J: TRBJ1-2
DNA: TGTGCCAGCACCGGGGGGTCAGGGGCCAACGTCCTGACTTTC; CDR3: CASTGGSGANVLTF; V: TRBV28; D: TRBD2; size: NA; J: TRBJ2-6
DNA: TGTGCCAGCAGCACCCCCTTGGGTGAGCAGTTCTTC; CDR3: CASSTPLGEQFF; V: TRBV5-6; D: NA; size: few; J: TRBJ2-1
DNA: TGCAGCGTTAACAGGGGGCCCGGGGAGCTGTTTTTT; CDR3: CSVNRGPGELFF; V: TRBV29-1; D: TRBD1; size: NA; J: TRBJ2-2